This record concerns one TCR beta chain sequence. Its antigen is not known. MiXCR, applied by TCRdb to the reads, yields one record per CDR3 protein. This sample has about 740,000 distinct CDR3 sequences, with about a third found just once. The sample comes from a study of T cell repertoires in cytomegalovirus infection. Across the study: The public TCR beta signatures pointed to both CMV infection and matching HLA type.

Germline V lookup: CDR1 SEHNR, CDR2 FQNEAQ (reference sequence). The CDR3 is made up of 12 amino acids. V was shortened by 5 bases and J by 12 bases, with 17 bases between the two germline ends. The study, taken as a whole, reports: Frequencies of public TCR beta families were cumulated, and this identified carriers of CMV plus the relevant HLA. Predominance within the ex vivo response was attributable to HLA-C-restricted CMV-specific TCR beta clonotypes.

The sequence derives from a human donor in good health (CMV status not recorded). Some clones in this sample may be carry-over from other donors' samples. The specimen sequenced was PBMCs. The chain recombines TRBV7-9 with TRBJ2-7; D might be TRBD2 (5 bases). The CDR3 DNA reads TGTGCCAGCAGCCCAGAGGGCTCATCAGGGTACTTC. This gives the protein CASSPEGSSGYF.